This T cell receptor beta chain was retrieved from a study of shared clonotypes between healthy human individuals. Study-wide context: Each donor's CD8 memory used one plate, CD8 naive two, each CD4 subset three. Findings and caveats of the study: Measured sharing among donors was expected to vary with sequencing depth. Across a handful of donors, naive CD4 shared 4.5% to 6%, naive CD8 over 3%, memory CD4 approximately 2.5%, memory CD8 0.35% to 0.5%.

This clone was counted between two and nine times. The antigen remains undetermined. Using immunoSEQ multiplex PCR, the repertoire was profiled, and TCRdb retains in-frame clones only, with some absent. This table has fewer than 1.4 million clones, approximately 78% appearing once. V was cut by 5 bases and J by 6 bases, with 14 bases left in between. This CDR3 contains 14 residues. Germline V gives CDR1 SNHLY, CDR2 FYNNEI. The chain is built from TRBV2 and TRBJ2-1; TRBD1 is a possible D gene (6 bases). The origin of this receptor is a man aged 18 to 30 in good health. Some clones in this sample may be carry-over from other donors' samples. The sample taken for sequencing was memory CD4+ T cells from PBMCs. The subset denotes: CD45RA-negative fraction. The DNA for the CDR3 is TGTGCCAGCAGTCGGACAGCTGCCGGCAATGAGCAGTTCTTC. Amino acids: CASSRTAAGNEQFF.